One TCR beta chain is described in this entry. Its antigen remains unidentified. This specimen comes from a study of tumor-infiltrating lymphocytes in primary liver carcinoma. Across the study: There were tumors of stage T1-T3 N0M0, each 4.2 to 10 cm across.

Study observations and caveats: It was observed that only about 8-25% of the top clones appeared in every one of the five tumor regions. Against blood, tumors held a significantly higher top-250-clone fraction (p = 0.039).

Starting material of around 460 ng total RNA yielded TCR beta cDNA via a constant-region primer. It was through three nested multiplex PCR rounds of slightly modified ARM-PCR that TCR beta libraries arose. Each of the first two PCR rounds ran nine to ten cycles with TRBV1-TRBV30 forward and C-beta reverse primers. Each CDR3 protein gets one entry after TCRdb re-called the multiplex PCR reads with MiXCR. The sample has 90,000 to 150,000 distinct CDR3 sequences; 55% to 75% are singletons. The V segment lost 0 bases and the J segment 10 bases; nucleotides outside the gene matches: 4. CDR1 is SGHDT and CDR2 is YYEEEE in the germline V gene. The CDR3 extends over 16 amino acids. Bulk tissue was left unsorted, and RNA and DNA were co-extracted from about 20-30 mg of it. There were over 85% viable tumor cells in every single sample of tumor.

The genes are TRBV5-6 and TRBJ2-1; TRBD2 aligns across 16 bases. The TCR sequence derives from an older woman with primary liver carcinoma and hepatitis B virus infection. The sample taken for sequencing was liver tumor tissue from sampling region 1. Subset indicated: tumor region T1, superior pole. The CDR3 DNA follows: TGTGCCAGCAGCTTGGCCTCGGGACTAGCGGGAGGGGAGCAGTTCTTC. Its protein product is CASSLASGLAGGEQFF.